Listed below are T cell receptor beta chains from one sample, sequenced in a study of sequential checkpoint blockade in melanoma. Here immunoSEQ multiplex PCR was the method, and the copy in TCRdb shows in-frame clones only, minus some. The sample contains 5,500 or so clones, 39% of which appear only once. The sequences come from tumor tissue (inferred from file names), collected from a patient given nivolumab and ipilimumab in sequence. The receptors stem from a human donor with melanoma. Both conserved end residues are part of each CDR3. D genes are given only for firm matches. Clone size is not always given. Where it is, it says once, few, many or a class for expanded clones.

abundance	v_gene	d_gene	j_gene	CDR3aa	CDR3nt
-	TRBV29-1	TRBD2	TRBJ2-5	CSVAGEAGGQETQYF	TGCAGCGTTGCCGGGGAGGCGGGAGGGCAGGAGACCCAGTACTTC
-	TRBV19	TRBD1	TRBJ1-1	CASTQDRMSTEAFF	TGTGCCAGTACCCAGGACAGGATGTCCACCGAAGCTTTCTTT
once	TRBV29-1	TRBD2	TRBJ2-2	CSGSLAGGNTGELFF	TGCAGCGGCTCACTAGCGGGAGGAAACACCGGGGAGCTGTTTTTT
-	TRBV30	-	TRBJ1-1	CAFKGWNTEAFF	TGTGCCTTCAAGGGGTGGAACACTGAAGCTTTCTTT
medium-sized	TRBV9	-	TRBJ2-7	CASSVGVSGEQYF	TGTGCCAGCAGCGTAGGAGTTTCCGGCGAGCAGTACTTC
-	TRBV28	TRBD1	TRBJ1-4	CASSPTGTGGEKLFF	TGTGCCAGCAGTCCAACCGGGACAGGGGGAGAAAAACTGTTTTTT
few	TRBV10-2	TRBD1	TRBJ1-2	CASSYSGTGVYGYTF	TGCGCCAGCAGTTACTCGGGGACAGGGGTCTATGGCTACACCTTC
-	TRBV6-8	-	TRBJ1-1	CASSFPRGNTEAFF	TGTGCCAGCAGTTTCCCCAGGGGGAACACTGAAGCTTTCTTT
-	TRBV11-3	-	TRBJ1-5	CASSLGMANQPQHF	TGTGCCAGCAGCTTAGGGATGGCAAATCAGCCCCAGCATTTT
-	TRBV29-1	-	TRBJ1-1	CSVEVPGVVTEAFF	TGCAGCGTTGAAGTCCCGGGGGTAGTCACTGAAGCTTTCTTT
-	TRBV6-8	-	TRBJ1-3	CASSYFPSGHTIYF	TGTGCCAGCAGTTACTTTCCTTCTGGACACACCATATATTTT
few	TRBV30	-	TRBJ2-1	CAWISEFDEQFF	TGTGCCTGGATTAGCGAATTTGATGAGCAGTTCTTC
few	TRBV6-8	-	TRBJ2-3	CASSASAGMGTDTQYF	TGTGCCAGCAGTGCTTCGGCAGGGATGGGGACAGATACGCAGTATTTT
-	TRBV5-1	TRBD2	TRBJ2-7	CASSLDLAGDGEQYF	TGCGCCAGCAGCTTGGATCTAGCGGGAGATGGGGAGCAGTACTTC
few	TRBV19	-	TRBJ2-2	CASIGWTGELFF	TGTGCCAGTATAGGTTGGACCGGGGAGCTGTTTTTT
-	TRBV4-1	-	TRBJ1-1	CASSQPYRELSTEAFF	TGCGCCAGCAGCCAGCCCTACAGGGAGTTGAGCACTGAAGCTTTCTTT
-	TRBV19	-	TRBJ1-1	CASRGPWGGTEAFF	TGTGCCAGTAGGGGCCCCTGGGGAGGCACTGAAGCTTTCTTT
-	TRBV28	-	TRBJ1-5	CASSAGQGGGQPQHF	TGTGCCAGCAGTGCTGGACAAGGCGGGGGTCAGCCCCAGCATTTT
few	TRBV9	-	TRBJ1-1	CASSEDRDTEAFF	TGTGCCAGCAGTGAGGACCGGGACACTGAAGCTTTCTTT
-	TRBV6-7	-	TRBJ2-5	CASRGGWKEETQYF	TGTGCCAGCAGAGGCGGGTGGAAAGAGGAGACCCAGTACTTC
-	TRBV4-1	-	TRBJ2-7	CASSQVGRYEQYF	TGCGCCAGCAGCCAAGTTGGGCGCTACGAGCAGTACTTC
medium-sized	TRBV19	-	TRBJ2-2	CASKGLTGELFF	TGTGCCAGTAAGGGTCTCACCGGGGAGCTGTTTTTT
few	TRBV10-2	-	TRBJ2-3	CASSATGRTDTQYF	TGCGCCAGCAGCGCGACAGGCCGCACAGATACGCAGTATTTT
-	TRBV19	-	TRBJ1-1	CASTPAGPDTEAFF	TGTGCCAGTACCCCCGCGGGGCCGGACACTGAAGCTTTCTTT
medium-sized	TRBV6-8	-	TRBJ1-1	CASSYSKGTEAFF	TGTGCCAGCAGTTACTCGAAGGGGACTGAAGCTTTCTTT
few	TRBV11-3	-	TRBJ1-4	CASSDKLGGLNEKLFF	TGTGCCAGCAGCGATAAGTTAGGGGGACTTAATGAAAAACTGTTTTTT
-	TRBV19	TRBD1	TRBJ2-1	CAVRGRLGSYNEQFF	TGTGCCGTAAGGGGGCGTTTGGGCTCCTACAATGAGCAGTTCTTC
-	TRBV18	TRBD2	TRBJ2-3	CASSPGLATHTQYF	TGTGCCAGCTCACCAGGACTAGCGACCCATACGCAGTATTTT
-	TRBV19	-	TRBJ1-5	CASSSDDKGQPQHF	TGTGCCAGTAGTTCGGACGATAAGGGCCAGCCCCAGCATTTT
once	TRBV12-5	-	TRBJ1-5	CASGLAQGPQHF	TGTGCTAGTGGCCTGGCCCAGGGGCCCCAGCATTTT
-	TRBV18	-	TRBJ2-5	CASSPPAEETQYF	TGTGCCAGCTCACCACCGGCGGAAGAGACCCAGTACTTC
few	TRBV9	TRBD1	TRBJ1-1	CASSVGQGSPGTEAFF	TGTGCCAGCAGCGTAGGACAGGGGAGTCCGGGCACTGAAGCTTTCTTT
-	TRBV19	-	TRBJ1-1	CASSIGGWSMNTEAFF	TGTGCCAGTAGTATTGGGGGTTGGAGCATGAACACTGAAGCTTTCTTT
many	TRBV6-8	TRBD2	TRBJ2-1	CAISALGAGGPFYNEQFF	TGTGCCATCAGTGCTTTAGGGGCGGGAGGACCCTTCTACAATGAGCAGTTCTTC